These 20 T cell receptor beta chains came from one sample sequenced in a study of T cell repertoires in cytomegalovirus infection. Each CDR3 protein gets one entry after TCRdb re-called the reads with MiXCR. The data contain more than 200,000 distinct CDR3 sequences, approximately 8.3% of them seen just once; the ten biggest clones take up more than 13%. The sequenced material came from PBMCs. These receptors originate from a human donor in good health (CMV status not recorded). Some clones in this sample may be carry-over from other donors' samples.

The rearrangement uses TRBV30 and TRBJ1-1; D perhaps matches TRBD1 (6 bases). There are 17 residues in the CDR3. Germline CDR1 and CDR2: GTSNPN and SVGIG (reference sequence). V shed 3 bases and J shed 1 base, with 21 bases lying between them. Written as DNA, the CDR3 is TGTGCCTGGAGCACGGGGGGCCGCCACAACTGGAACACTGAAGCTTTCTTT. It specifies CAWSTGGRHNWNTEAFF.

In its sample, this clonotype was seen many times. V is TRBV7-8 and J is TRBJ1-6; 9 nucleotides agree with TRBD1. V dropped 6 bases and J dropped 8; count of bases not matched to a gene: 5. The CDR3 contains 14 residues. In germline, CDR1 is SGHVS, CDR2 FQNEAQ. The CDR3 sequence is CASRRDREDSPLHF. The CDR3 DNA reads TGTGCCAGCAGGCGGGACAGGGAGGATTCACCCCTCCACTTT.

V usage is TRBV10-3 and J usage is TRBJ1-5, with D perhaps matching TRBD1 (5 bases). This CDR3 spans 17 amino acids. CDR1 ENHRY and CDR2 SYGVKD come from the germline V gene. Trimming took 2 bases from V and 0 from J, leaving 14 bases between them. The chain's CDR3 is CAISEAGSGYSNQPQHF. The CDR3 coding sequence is TGTGCCATCAGTGAGGCAGGGAGCGGATATAGCAATCAGCCCCAGCATTTT.

The sample holds a few counts of this clonotype. V and J are TRBV20-1 and TRBJ1-5; D may be TRBD1 (6 bases). With 6 bases removed from V and 5 bases from J, the gap between germline ends came to 20 bases. CDR3 length: 15 residues. CDR1 and CDR2 from the germline V gene are DFQATT and SNEGSKA (reference sequence). CDR3 residues: CSALALAGVDQPQHF. CDR3 nucleotide sequence: TGCAGTGCCCTCGCCCTCGCAGGGGTCGATCAGCCCCAGCATTTT.

This clonotype came up many times. The chain has TRBV19 and TRBJ2-1, with D possibly matching TRBD1 (6 bases). V gave up 5 bases and J gave up 2 bases, with 16 bases separating them. Germline CDR1 LNHDA, CDR2 SQIVND (reference sequence). This CDR3 region has 16 residues. CDR3 bases: TGTGCCAGTAGTTCCAGGAAACAGGGAGCCTACAATGAGCAGTTCTTC. It specifies CASSSRKQGAYNEQFF.

This clonotype was recorded many times. The V call is TRBV7-2, the J call TRBJ2-1; 7 nucleotides align to TRBD1. The germline CDR1 and CDR2 sequences are SGHTA and FQGNSA. The CDR3 has 14 amino acids. J gave up 7 bases and V 4 bases, and 7 bases lay outside the gene matches. CDR3 nucleotides: TGTGCCAGCAGCTGGCCGGGACAGACAAATGAGCAGTTCTTC. Translating gives CASSWPGQTNEQFF.

This clonotype was observed a handful of times. V usage is TRBV15 and J usage is TRBJ1-1; D unclear. Germline CDR1 and CDR2: LNHNV and YYDKDF (reference sequence). The CDR3 contains 14 residues. Trimming stripped 3 bases from V and 0 bases from J, with 8 bases between. The CDR3 nucleotides read TGTGCCACCAGCAGGGAGGGTGTGAACACTGAAGCTTTCTTT. Encoded protein: CATSREGVNTEAFF.

Ten or more counts support this clonotype. The CDR3 sequence is CASSQEPRAAKNTEAFF. Here the CDR3 DNA reads TGTGCCAGCAGCCAAGAACCGAGGGCCGCAAAGAACACTGAAGCTTTCTTT. The V call is TRBV3-1, the J call TRBJ1-1; the D is unclear. Looked up from germline, CDR1 is LGHDT and CDR2 is YNNKEL (reference sequence). The length of the CDR3 is 17 residues. Trimming cost V 0 bases and J 1 base, with 15 bases left between them. Full variable domain (outside the CDR3, taken from reference TRBV3-1 and TRBJ1-1): DTAVSQTPKYLVTQMGNDKSIKCEQNLGHDTMYWYKQDSKKFLKIMFSYNNKELIINETVPNRFSPKSPDKAHLNLHINSLELGDSAVYFCASSQEPRAAKNTEAFFGQGTRLTVV.

J is TRBJ1-4 and V is TRBV20-1; the D gene is possibly TRBD1 (5 bases). V shed 4 bases and J shed 5 bases, with 14 bases lying between them. CDR1 and CDR2 (germline): DFQATT, SNEGSKA (reference sequence). CDR3 length equals 14 residues. The CDR3 here is CSATGTAGNEKLFF. Written as DNA, the CDR3 is TGCAGTGCTACTGGGACGGCCGGAAATGAAAAACTGTTTTTT.

This clonotype was seen ten or more times. The J gene is TRBJ2-2, the V gene TRBV7-9, with 7 bases that match TRBD2. The ends lost 1 base at V and 4 bases at J; junction bases unmatched: 3. This CDR3 has 15 amino acids. Germline V gene sequence: CDR1 SEHNR, CDR2 FQNEAQ (reference sequence). CDR3 in DNA: TGTGCCAGCAGCTTAGGTCTAGCGGTCACCGGGGAGCTGTTTTTT. Its translation: CASSLGLAVTGELFF.

This clonotype was seen many times. The chain joins TRBV7-6 to TRBJ1-2, with 8 nucleotides matching TRBD1. Per germline, CDR1 SGHVS and CDR2 FNYEAQ. This CDR3 comprises 14 residues. The ends lost 1 base at V and 6 bases at J; junction bases unmatched: 4. The CDR3 region is CASSLEAGGNGYTF. In DNA form, the CDR3 reads TGTGCCAGCAGCTTAGAAGCAGGGGGCAATGGCTACACCTTC.

This clonotype was seen repeatedly, ten times or more. The chain uses TRBV6-5 and TRBJ2-1, with D maybe TRBD1 (5 bases). CDR3 length equals 17 residues. V lost 2 bases to trimming and J lost 6 bases, with 20 bases between them. Per germline, CDR1 MNHEY and CDR2 SVGAGI. The CDR3 coding sequence is TGTGCCAGCAGTTACACGTTTTCAGGGATCGGCGTCAATGAGCAGTTCTTC. It encodes CASSYTFSGIGVNEQFF.

The sample holds a few counts of this clonotype. The rearrangement uses TRBV28 and TRBJ1-2; the match to TRBD1 covers 11 bases. The CDR3 has 14 amino acids. In germline, CDR1 is MDHEN, CDR2 SYDVKM. V shed 6 bases and J 8 bases; nucleotides not matched to a gene: 8. CDR3 coding DNA: TGTGCCAGCAGCCGGACAGGGGGCAGGGAAGGCTACACCTTC. Amino acids: CASSRTGGREGYTF.

This clonotype was seen only a few times. The V gene is TRBV20-1, the J gene TRBJ1-6; D gene uncertain. The CDR3 covers 14 residues. The V end lost 6 bases, the J end lost 0 bases, and 9 bases lay between the germline ends. The germline V gene has CDR1 DFQATT and CDR2 SNEGSKA (reference sequence). CDR3 sequence reads: CSAPKSSYNSPLHF. CDR3 sequence (DNA): TGCAGTGCCCCCAAAAGCTCCTATAATTCACCCCTCCACTTT.

This clonotype was detected many times. This chain joins TRBV7-2 and TRBJ1-5, with 11 bases identical to TRBD1. This CDR3 is built from 19 residues. V lost 0 bases to trimming and J lost 5 bases; unmatched junction nucleotides: 12. Germline CDR1 and CDR2: SGHTA and FQGNSA. CDR3 coding DNA: TGTGCCAGCAGCTTAGCCGGACAGGGGGCGGGCTCATGGTATCAGCCCCAGCATTTT. Translating gives CASSLAGQGAGSWYQPQHF.

V and J are TRBV2 and TRBJ2-3; 9 nucleotides agree with TRBD2. This CDR3 is built from 15 residues. J lost 2 bases, V lost 8 bases, and 8 bases had no gene match. Germline V gives CDR1 SNHLY, CDR2 FYNNEI. CDR3 sequence: CASVSAGGPTDTQYF. DNA of the CDR3: TGTGCCAGCGTTTCCGCGGGAGGGCCCACAGATACGCAGTATTTT.

The chain employs TRBV20-1 and TRBJ1-5; 8 nucleotides match TRBD1. Germline trimming cut 3 bases from V and 2 bases from J; bases unmatched to any gene: 3. The CDR3 sequence is 14 residues long. Looked up from germline, CDR1 is DFQATT and CDR2 is SNEGSKA (reference sequence). CDR3 sequence: CSASDRGGNQPQHF. The CDR3 region has the DNA TGCAGTGCTAGCGACAGGGGAGGCAATCAGCCCCAGCATTTT.

Ten or more counts support this clonotype. This chain connects TRBV7-2 to TRBJ1-1; TRBD1 agrees at 7 bases. The CDR3 contains 16 residues. J gave up 1 base and V 5 bases, and 10 bases lay outside the gene matches. Germline V gene lookup returns CDR1 SGHTA and CDR2 FQGNSA. The CDR3 region is CASSHGQAHPNTEAFF. CDR3 bases: TGTGCCAGCAGCCATGGACAGGCCCACCCGAACACTGAAGCTTTCTTT. The entire variable domain, with the rest obtained from reference TRBV7-2 and TRBJ1-1, is as follows: GAGVSQSPSNKVTEKGKDVELRCDPISGHTALYWYRQSLGQGLEFLIYFQGNSAPDKSGLPSDRFSAERTGGSVSTLTIQRTQQEDSAVYLCASSHGQAHPNTEAFFGQGTRLTVV.

This clonotype was found many times. This sequence may be a read error, since a much larger clone differs from it by one base. The chain couples TRBV7-2 to TRBJ2-7, with TRBD2 identical over 8 bases. Germline assignment: CDR1 SGHTA and CDR2 FQGNSA. The CDR3 extends over 15 amino acids. The ends lost 6 bases at V and 3 bases at J; junction bases unmatched: 10. CDR3 DNA: TGTGCCAGCAGACCGACTGGCGGGGGGTACTACGAGCAGTACTTC. Its translation: CASRPTGGGYYEQYF.

In its sample, this clonotype was seen a few times. The chain couples TRBV7-8 to TRBJ2-7, with D unresolved. V lost 5 bases to trimming and J lost 0 bases, with 14 bases between them. The germline V gene encodes CDR1 SGHVS and CDR2 FQNEAQ. This CDR3 comprises 15 residues. The CDR3 loop is CASSRGPAISYEQYF. For the CDR3, the DNA is TGTGCCAGCAGCCGAGGTCCAGCGATCTCCTACGAGCAGTACTTC.